This T cell receptor (beta chain) is drawn from a study of T cell responses to AZD1222 COVID-19 vaccine. Points from the study as a whole: At baseline, just five to seven AZD1222 recipients tested seropositive. Repertoires were sampled only after the peak T cell response. In a largely white British group with more females than males, clonal diversity was possibly underestimated.

In the case of this clone: Its antigen is not identified.

With 2 bases removed from V and 1 base from J, the gap between germline ends came to 9 bases. There are 15 residues in the CDR3. Germline assignment: CDR1 MNHNS and CDR2 SASEGT. Generated by immunoSEQ multiplex PCR, the TCRdb table keeps only in-frame clones and is missing some. The sample contains about 76,000 clones, roughly 90% of which appear only once. The sample here was peripheral blood, taken on day 0 of AZD1222 vaccination. This rearrangement joins TRBV6-1 to TRBJ1-5, with a weak D call TRBD1 (5 bases). The receptor comes from an adult in good health. The CDR3 nucleotides read TGTGCCAGCAGTGAACAGGGATTCAGCAATCAGCCCCAGCATTTT. Its protein is CASSEQGFSNQPQHF.